The 14 T cell receptor beta chains in this list originate from one sample, sequenced in a study of long-term antiretroviral therapy in people with HIV. Samples were assayed with immunoSEQ v3.0 at survey level. Sequenced by immunoSEQ multiplex PCR; TCRdb stores in-frame clones only, minus some. Of around 30,000 clones listed, around 78% are singletons. This material consisted of unsorted PBMCs, taken 1.5 years before starting antiretroviral therapy. Every receptor here comes from a young man with HIV.

The genes are TRBV7-2 and TRBJ1-2; D ambiguous. Germline CDR1 and CDR2: SGHTA and FQGNSA. The CDR3 runs to 13 residues. Trimming removed 0 bases at V and 5 bases at J, with 7 bases between. CDR3: CASSLAREYGYTF. CDR3 DNA sequence: TGTGCCAGCAGCTTAGCGAGGGAGTATGGCTACACCTTC.

This clone was recorded once. The chain employs TRBV7-9 and TRBJ2-7, with a possible D match to TRBD2 (6 bases). V shed 5 bases and J shed 6 bases, with 14 bases lying between them. This CDR3 has 13 amino acids. Looked up from germline, CDR1 is SEHNR and CDR2 is FQNEAQ (reference sequence). In nucleotides, the CDR3 is TGTGCCAGCAGCACGGGGGACGTTCTCGAGCAGTACTTC. This gives the protein CASSTGDVLEQYF.

This clone is deemed medium-sized. Other nucleotide sequences from this sample produce the same CDR3. This chain connects TRBV27 to TRBJ2-3; possibly TRBD2 for D (5 bases). Germline CDR1 reads MNHEY; CDR2 reads SMNVEV (reference sequence). The CDR3 sequence is 15 residues long. Trimming pared 6 bases from V and 0 bases from J, leaving 13 bases between. DNA of the CDR3: TGTGCCAGCAGCCTAGGGAGTTCTAGCACAGATACGCAGTATTTT. Protein product: CASSLGSSSTDTQYF.

The table lists this clone with a few counts. The chain combines TRBV5-1 with TRBJ2-1, with D unresolved. Between the trimmed V and J ends, which lost 0 bases and 6 bases, there was a span of 4 bases. Germline CDR1 SGHRS, CDR2 YFSETQ. The CDR3 is 12 residues long. For the CDR3, the DNA is TGCGCCAGCAGCTTGGCGCTCAATGAGCAGTTCTTC. Residues: CASSLALNEQFF.

This clone was seen only once. The rearrangement links TRBV10-3 to TRBJ1-5; D is unresolved. V gave up 6 bases and J gave up 7 bases, with 19 bases separating them. The CDR3 has 15 residues. From germline, CDR1 is ENHRY and CDR2 SYGVKD. The CDR3 spells CAISAWGGLGQPQHF. DNA of the CDR3: TGTGCCATCAGCGCTTGGGGAGGGCTTGGGCAGCCCCAGCATTTT.

This clone was picked up one time. The rearrangement links TRBV4-3 to TRBJ1-2, with D perhaps TRBD1 (5 bases). CDR3 length: 17 residues. Trimming took off 0 bases at V and 6 bases at J, with 20 bases between the two ends. Germline V lookup: CDR1 LGHNA, CDR2 YSLEER. CDR3 DNA: TGCGCCAGCAGCCAAGATGCCCCGGGGGTAGCTGGACATGGCTACACCTTC. Residues: CASSQDAPGVAGHGYTF.

This clone was recorded only once. The genes are TRBV6-6 and TRBJ1-1, with D possibly TRBD1 on 5 matching bases. V was trimmed by 2 bases and J by 4 bases, leaving 11 bases between them. Germline V gene data show CDR1 as MNHNY and CDR2 as SVGAGI (reference sequence). The CDR3 totals 14 residues. For the CDR3, the DNA is TGTGCCAGCAGTTACCATCCAGGGCCCACTGAAGCTTTCTTT. Residues: CASSYHPGPTEAFF.

The chain couples TRBV30 to TRBJ2-7; 11 nucleotides agree with TRBD1. CDR3 length equals 14 residues. Per the germline V gene, CDR1 is GTSNPN and CDR2 is SVGIG (reference sequence). The trim removed 4 bases at V and 1 base at J, leaving 3 bases unmatched. The CDR3 here is CAWTGTGGSYEQYF. The CDR3 bases are TGTGCCTGGACTGGGACAGGGGGGTCCTACGAGCAGTACTTC.

This rearrangement joins TRBV7-9 to TRBJ1-2, with D hard to call. CDR1 is SEHNR, CDR2 FQNEAQ, per germline (reference sequence). The CDR3 is made up of 13 amino acids. Trimming left V 0 bases short and J 2 bases short, with 4 bases between. DNA for the CDR3: TGTGCCAGCAGCTTAGCCATCAACTATGGCTACACCTTC. Its translation: CASSLAINYGYTF.

The V gene is TRBV5-6, the J gene TRBJ1-2, with 7 bases matching TRBD1. V dropped 5 bases and J dropped 0; count of bases not matched to a gene: 4. CDR3 length equals 14 residues. The germline CDR1 and CDR2 sequences are SGHDT and YYEEEE. The CDR3 region has the DNA TGTGCCAGCAGTTCCGGGACAGCTAACTATGGCTACACCTTC. Encoded protein: CASSSGTANYGYTF.

The rearrangement uses TRBV7-8 and TRBJ2-3; D could derive from TRBD1 or TRBD2 (5 bases each). Trimming left V 2 bases short and J 2 bases short, with 8 bases between. Germline assignment: CDR1 SGHVS and CDR2 FQNEAQ. The CDR3 totals 14 residues. Written as DNA, the CDR3 is TGTGCCAGCAGCTTACGGGGCTTCACAGATACGCAGTATTTT. This codes for CASSLRGFTDTQYF.

The V call is TRBV27, the J call TRBJ2-1; D perhaps matches TRBD1 (5 bases). The length of the CDR3 is 13 residues. V shed 3 bases and J shed 5 bases, with 8 bases lying between them. Germline-derived CDR1 and CDR2 are MNHEY and SMNVEV (reference sequence). CDR3 nucleotides: TGTGCCAGCAGTTTTCAGGGAAACAATGAGCAGTTCTTC. Amino acid sequence: CASSFQGNNEQFF.

This chain joins TRBV7-2 and TRBJ2-3; TRBD2 aligns across 8 bases. This CDR3 contains 13 residues. Germline-derived CDR1 and CDR2 are SGHTA and FQGNSA. The ends lost 6 bases at V and 5 bases at J; junction bases unmatched: 4. The CDR3 spells CASRRGAKDTQYF. The DNA of the CDR3 is TGTGCCAGCAGGCGGGGGGCCAAAGATACGCAGTATTTT.

The chain uses TRBV28 and TRBJ2-7; D is tentatively TRBD1 or TRBD2 (5 bases each). In germline, CDR1 is MDHEN, CDR2 SYDVKM. The CDR3 extends over 14 amino acids. V dropped 0 bases and J dropped 3 bases, with 9 bases sitting between them. CDR3 DNA sequence: TGTGCCAGCAGTTTATGGGGGGACGGCTACGAGCAGTACTTC. Amino acids: CASSLWGDGYEQYF.